A selection of T cell receptor beta chains follows, all from one sample in a study of Ad26.COV2.S vaccination and SARS-CoV-2 variants. Sequencing was performed with immunoSEQ multiplex PCR; in TCRdb, only in-frame clones are kept and a portion is missing. Found here are around 320,000 clones, around 85% of them singletons; the top ten hold 2% to 2.5%. The material sequenced was peripheral blood, taken in a trial of Ad26.COV2.S vaccine versus placebo. All receptors come from a person between 18 and 65 years old who received the Ad26.COV2.S COVID-19 vaccine or a placebo. Each CDR3 is given with its conserved first and last residue. D genes are given only for firm matches. Rows give clone size only sometimes, using once, few, many, or a class for an expanded clone.

>13|TRBD1|TRBJ2-7|once|TRBV27
CASSLTGKDEQYF
TGTGCCAGCAGTTTGACAGGGAAGGACGAGCAGTACTTC
>16|TRBD2|TRBJ2-5|NA|TRBV6-6
CASSYGRTSGGETQYF
TGTGCCAGCAGTTACGGGAGGACTAGCGGGGGAGAGACCCAGTACTTC
>14|NA|TRBJ1-2|NA|TRBV5-4
CASSPVPGDTDYTF
TGTGCCAGCAGCCCAGTCCCGGGGGACACAGACTACACCTTC
>15|TRBD2|TRBJ2-4|NA|TRBV2
CASSESGGEVAIQYF
TGTGCCAGCAGTGAAAGCGGGGGGGAGGTTGCCATTCAGTACTTC
>19|NA|TRBJ2-1|NA|TRBV13
CASSTAAGGDHPRYNEQFF
TGTGCCAGCTCGACCGCAGCGGGCGGGGACCACCCTCGTTACAATGAGCAGTTCTTC
>13|TRBD2|TRBJ2-3|NA|TRBV10-3
CAESGGRTDTQYF
TGTGCCGAGAGCGGGGGGCGCACAGATACGCAGTATTTT
>14|NA|TRBJ1-2|NA|TRBV10-3
CAIWGGTGYYGYTF
TGTGCCATCTGGGGGGGGACCGGATATTATGGCTACACCTTC
>15|TRBD1|TRBJ1-2|few|TRBV7-2
CASSLEGQDLYGYTF
TGTGCCAGCAGCTTAGAGGGACAGGACCTCTATGGCTACACCTTC
>12|NA|TRBJ1-1|NA|TRBV29-1
CSVRLGNTEAFF
TGCAGCGTCCGGTTGGGGAACACTGAAGCTTTCTTT
>15|NA|TRBJ1-5|NA|TRBV19
CASSNTGPSNQPQHF
TGTGCCAGTAGCAACACAGGGCCGTCAAATCAGCCCCAGCATTTT
>15|TRBD1|TRBJ1-1|NA|TRBV7-6
CASSLVTGAGTEAFF
TGTGCCAGCAGCTTAGTTACAGGGGCTGGCACTGAAGCTTTCTTT
>16|NA|TRBJ2-3|NA|TRBV4-2
CASSQDPGTGTDTQYF
TGTGCCAGCAGCCAAGATCCTGGCACGGGCACAGATACGCAGTATTTT
>16|NA|TRBJ1-5|NA|TRBV19
CASSINQGSTGQPQHF
TGTGCCAGTAGTATAAATCAGGGGAGCACGGGTCAGCCCCAGCATTTT